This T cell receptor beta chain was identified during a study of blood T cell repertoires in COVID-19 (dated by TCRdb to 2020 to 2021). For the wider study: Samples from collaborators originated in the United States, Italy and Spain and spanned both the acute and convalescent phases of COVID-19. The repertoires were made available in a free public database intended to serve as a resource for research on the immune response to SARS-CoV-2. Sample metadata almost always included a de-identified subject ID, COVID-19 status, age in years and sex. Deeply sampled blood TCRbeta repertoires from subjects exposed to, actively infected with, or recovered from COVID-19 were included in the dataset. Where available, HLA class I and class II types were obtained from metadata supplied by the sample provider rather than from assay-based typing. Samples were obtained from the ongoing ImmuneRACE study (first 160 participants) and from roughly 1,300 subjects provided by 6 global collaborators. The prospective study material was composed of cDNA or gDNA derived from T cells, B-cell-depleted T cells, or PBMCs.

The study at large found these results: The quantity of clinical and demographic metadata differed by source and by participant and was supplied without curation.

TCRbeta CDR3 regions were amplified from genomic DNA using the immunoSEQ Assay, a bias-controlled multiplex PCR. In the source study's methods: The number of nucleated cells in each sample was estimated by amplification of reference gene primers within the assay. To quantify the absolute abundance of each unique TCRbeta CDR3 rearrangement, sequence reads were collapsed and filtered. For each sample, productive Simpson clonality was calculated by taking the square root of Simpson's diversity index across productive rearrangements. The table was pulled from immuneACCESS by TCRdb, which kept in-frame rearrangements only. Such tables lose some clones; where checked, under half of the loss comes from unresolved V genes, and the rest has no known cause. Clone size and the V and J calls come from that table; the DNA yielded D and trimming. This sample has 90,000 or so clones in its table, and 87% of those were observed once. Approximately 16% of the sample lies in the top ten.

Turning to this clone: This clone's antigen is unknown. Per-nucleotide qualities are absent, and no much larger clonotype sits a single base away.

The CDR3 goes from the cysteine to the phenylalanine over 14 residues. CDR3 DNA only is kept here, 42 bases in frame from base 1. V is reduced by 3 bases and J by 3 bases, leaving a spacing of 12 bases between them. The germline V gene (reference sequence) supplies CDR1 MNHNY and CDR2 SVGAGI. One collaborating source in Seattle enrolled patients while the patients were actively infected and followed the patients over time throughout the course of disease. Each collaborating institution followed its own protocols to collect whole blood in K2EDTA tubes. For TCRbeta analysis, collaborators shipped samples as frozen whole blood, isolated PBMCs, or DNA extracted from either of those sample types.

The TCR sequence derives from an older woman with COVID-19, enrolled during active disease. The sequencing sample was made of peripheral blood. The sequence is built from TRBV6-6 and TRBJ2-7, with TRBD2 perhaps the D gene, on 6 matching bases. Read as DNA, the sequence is TGTGCCAGCAGTTATGGAGTGGGGGGCTACGAGCAGTACTTC. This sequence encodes CASSYGVGGYEQYF.